This entry lists 6 T cell receptor beta chains sequenced from one sample in a study of Ad26.COV2.S vaccination and SARS-CoV-2 variants. Treatment described: 19 received Ad26.COV2.S at low or high dose, single or two shots; about 5 received placebo; per-sample allocation not given. Specimens were obtained on day 63 following the first vaccine or placebo injection. TCRdb's table, derived via immunoSEQ multiplex PCR, lists solely in-frame clones and lacks some. The sample has hundreds of thousands of clones, 75% to 90% seen once; the top ten hold about 2.7%. Sequencing used peripheral blood, obtained in a trial of Ad26.COV2.S vaccine versus placebo. Every receptor here comes from a person aged 18-65 years who received the Ad26.COV2.S COVID-19 vaccine or a placebo.

V gene TRBV6-5 combines with J gene TRBJ1-2; D remains ambiguous. CDR3 size: 16 residues. V lost 2 bases to trimming and J lost 8 bases, with 21 bases between them. In germline, CDR1 is MNHEY, CDR2 SVGAGI. CDR3 amino acids: CASSYVGLSLSQGYTF. CDR3 sequence (DNA): TGTGCCAGCAGTTACGTGGGTTTGTCCCTTTCGCAGGGCTACACCTTC.

J is TRBJ2-3 and V is TRBV25-1; 8 bases agree with TRBD1. Germline V CDR1 and CDR2: MGHDK, SYGVNS. The CDR3 sequence is 17 residues long. After removal of 2 bases from V and 5 bases from J, the junction contained 12 bases not matched to a gene. CDR3 nucleotide sequence: TGTGCCAGCAGTGAAATCGGAGCAGGGGGCTTTTTAGATACGCAGTATTTT. The encoded protein is CASSEIGAGGFLDTQYF. Full variable domain (outside the CDR3, taken from reference TRBV25-1 and TRBJ2-3): EADIYQTPRYLVIGTGKKITLECSQTMGHDKMYWYQQDPGMELHLIHYSYGVNSTEKGDLSSESTVSRIRTEHFPLTLESARPSHTSQYLCASSEIGAGGFLDTQYFGPGTRLTVL.

In its sample, this clone was seen once. The CDR3 sequence is CASSVGGRNEQFF. DNA of the CDR3: TGTGCCAGCAGCGTAGGAGGACGCAATGAGCAGTTCTTC. The chain combines TRBV9 with TRBJ2-1; D gene unclear. Trimming took 0 bases from V and 6 from J, leaving 7 bases between them. Germline values: CDR1 SGDLS, CDR2 YYNGEE. The CDR3 extends over 13 amino acids.

CDR3 region: CASSVLGTPQETQYF. CDR3 bases: TGTGCCAGCAGCGTCCTTGGGACTCCACAAGAGACCCAGTACTTC. This chain uses TRBV9 with TRBJ2-5; D is possibly TRBD2 (6 bases). V lost 2 bases to trimming and J lost 2 bases, with 13 bases between them. In germline, CDR1 is SGDLS, CDR2 YYNGEE. The CDR3 length is 15 residues.

This rearrangement joins TRBV4-2 to TRBJ2-5; D might be TRBD1 or TRBD2, each matching 5 bases. CDR1 and CDR2 (germline): LGHNA, YNFKEQ. The ends were cut back, 4 bases at V and 4 bases at J, with 10 bases in the middle. This CDR3 region has 13 residues. The CDR3 DNA is TGTGCCAGCAGCCCGGGACGGCGAGAGACCCAGTACTTC. Its protein product is CASSPGRRETQYF.

The chain combines TRBV5-6 with TRBJ2-5; TRBD1 matches 7 bases. Germline trimming cut 2 bases from V and 5 bases from J; bases unmatched to any gene: 3. Germline CDR1 is SGHDT and CDR2 is YYEEEE. This CDR3 has 13 amino acids. The CDR3 nucleotides read TGTGCCAGCAGCTTCCAACAGGGGGAGACCCAGTACTTC. It translates to CASSFQQGETQYF.